This TCR beta chain was recovered during a study of blood T cell repertoires in COVID-19. Study-wide background: Spain, Italy and the United States supplied samples that represented acute and convalescent COVID-19.

The repertoire was sequenced with immunoSEQ multiplex PCR; TCRdb's copy has only in-frame clones and lacks some. This table has around 150,000 clones, roughly 80% appearing once. This CDR3 region has 13 residues. V was cut by 6 bases and J by 4 bases, with 10 bases left in between. CDR1 and CDR2 (germline): MNHNS, SASEGT. The sequence was obtained from a human donor in a cohort sampled during active COVID-19. The source material was peripheral blood. This chain joins TRBV6-1 and TRBJ2-1, with D maybe TRBD2 (5 bases). The CDR3: CASRGWEYNEQFF. CDR3 DNA sequence: TGTGCCAGCAGAGGGTGGGAGTACAATGAGCAGTTCTTC.